These 29 T cell receptor beta chains came from one sample sequenced in a study of pediatric ulcerative colitis. Here immunoSEQ multiplex PCR was the method, and the copy in TCRdb shows in-frame clones only, minus some. This sample has fewer than 15,000 clones, with just under 90% found just once. Specimen: blood. These receptor sequences come from a boy between 10 and 17 years old with moderate ulcerative colitis.

V gene TRBV6-4 combines with J gene TRBJ1-2; possibly TRBD1 for D (6 bases). The CDR3 runs to 13 residues. Trimming left V 2 bases short and J 8 bases short, with 12 bases between. Per the germline V gene, CDR1 is MRHNA and CDR2 is SNTAGT. Written as DNA, the CDR3 is TGTGCCAGCAGTGACCTTGGGGGCCGGGGCTACACCTTC. Encoded protein: CASSDLGGRGYTF.

The V gene is TRBV7-2, the J gene TRBJ1-2; 7 bases match TRBD1. CDR1 and CDR2 (germline): SGHTA, FQGNSA. This CDR3 contains 16 residues. V shed 3 bases and J 5 bases; nucleotides not matched to a gene: 12. In DNA form, the CDR3 reads TGTGCCAGCAGCTTGCTCCAGGGGGGAACTGGGTATGGCTACACCTTC. It translates to CASSLLQGGTGYGYTF.

CDR3 loop: CASSSLYRAEQETQYF. The CDR3 region has the DNA TGTGCCAGCAGTTCCCTATATAGAGCGGAACAAGAGACCCAGTACTTC. The chain carries TRBV6-6 and TRBJ2-5; maybe TRBD2 (5 bases). The CDR3 runs to 16 residues. V was shortened by 4 bases and J by 2 bases, with 17 bases between the two germline ends. The germline gives CDR1 MNHNY, CDR2 SVGAGI (reference sequence).

The chain joins TRBV4-1 to TRBJ2-7; no definite D call. Trimming took off 3 bases at V and 0 bases at J, with 18 bases between the two ends. Germline loops: CDR1 MGHRA, CDR2 YSYEKL. The CDR3 consists of 17 residues. This CDR3 reads CASSHASRTYDSYEQYF. The CDR3 coding sequence is TGCGCCAGCAGCCATGCTTCACGGACGTACGACTCCTACGAGCAGTACTTC.

The chain links TRBV11-1 to TRBJ1-1; possibly TRBD1 for D (5 bases). V lost 6 bases and J lost 4, with 12 bases in between. The germline gives CDR1 SGHAT, CDR2 FQDESV (reference sequence). This CDR3 is 13 amino acids long. CDR3 coding DNA: TGTGCCAGCAGATTGACGGGGGGCACTGAAGCTTTCTTT. Translating it yields CASRLTGGTEAFF.

The CDR3 coding sequence is TGTGCCAGCAGCAATATTCCGGGACAGGGAGGAGATGAGCAGTTCTTC. This gives the protein CASSNIPGQGGDEQFF. V and J are TRBV2 and TRBJ2-1; 9 bases align to TRBD1. Per germline, CDR1 SNHLY and CDR2 FYNNEI. J gave up 8 bases and V 6 bases, and 14 bases lay outside the gene matches. This CDR3 has 16 amino acids.

V gene TRBV27 combines with J gene TRBJ2-7; possible D gene TRBD1, 5 bases. The CDR3 is 13 residues long. Trimming pared 4 bases from V and 3 bases from J, leaving 10 bases between. The V gene's germline CDR1 is MNHEY and CDR2 SMNVEV (reference sequence). Written as DNA, the CDR3 is TGTGCCAGCAGTTGGTCAGGGTACTACGAGCAGTACTTC. Translation gives CASSWSGYYEQYF.

The gene calls are TRBV4-3 and TRBJ1-4; D gene uncertain. This CDR3 has 16 amino acids. The germline V gene has CDR1 LGHNA and CDR2 YSLEER. Deletions cut 2 bases from V and 10 bases from J, with 20 bases between. The CDR3 sequence: CASSQMFSGGGGKLFF. The CDR3 DNA is TGCGCCAGCAGCCAAATGTTTAGCGGCGGCGGAGGAAAACTGTTTTTT.

In its sample, this clone was seen once. J is TRBJ2-3 and V is TRBV6-4; tentative D call: TRBD2 (5 bases). Trimming pared 8 bases from V and 2 bases from J, leaving 14 bases between. This CDR3 has 14 amino acids. Germline lookup yields CDR1 MRHNA and CDR2 SNTAGT. The CDR3 spells CASHPRGYTDTQYF. CDR3 nucleotides: TGTGCCAGCCACCCCCGGGGTTACACAGATACGCAGTATTTT.

This chain links TRBV2 with TRBJ1-3, with a weak D call TRBD1 (6 bases). V was clipped by 7 bases and J by 1 base, with 23 bases between them. The CDR3 is 18 residues long. Looked up from germline, CDR1 is SNHLY and CDR2 is FYNNEI. The CDR3, as DNA: TGTGCCAGCAAGAGCGCAGGGGTCTTCCTAGGTTCTGGAAACACCATATATTTT. Its protein is CASKSAGVFLGSGNTIYF.

J is TRBJ1-5 and V is TRBV30, with 8 bases lining up with TRBD1. Trimming removed 0 bases from V and 5 bases from J; junction bases left unmatched: 12. Looked up from germline, CDR1 is GTSNPN and CDR2 is SVGIG (reference sequence). The CDR3 runs to 17 residues. CDR3 amino acids: CAWSVFAGTGWYQPQHF. The CDR3 DNA reads TGTGCCTGGAGTGTTTTTGCGGGGACAGGTTGGTATCAGCCCCAGCATTTT.

Here the CDR3 reads CASSQTGTSFYEQYF. CDR3 coding DNA: TGCGCCAGCAGCCAAACCGGGACTAGCTTTTACGAGCAGTACTTC. The chain carries TRBV4-1 and TRBJ2-7; 9 bases map to TRBD2. The junction had 6 bases not matched to a gene; V was cut back by 2 bases and J by 4 bases. Germline V gene data show CDR1 as MGHRA and CDR2 as YSYEKL. The CDR3 runs to 15 residues.

J is TRBJ1-4 and V is TRBV30; the D is unclear. V lost 0 bases and J 4 bases, leaving 12 bases between the germline ends. The CDR3 is 15 amino acids. Germline-derived CDR1 and CDR2 are GTSNPN and SVGIG (reference sequence). The CDR3 here is CAWSVGQTGNEKLFF. The CDR3 DNA sequence: TGTGCCTGGAGTGTGGGTCAGACGGGTAATGAAAAACTGTTTTTT.

V gene TRBV25-1 combines with J gene TRBJ1-2; no clear D gene. The V end lost 1 base, the J end lost 8 bases, and 14 bases lay between the germline ends. The CDR3 is 14 residues long. Germline V CDR1 and CDR2: MGHDK, SYGVNS. The CDR3 loop is CASSESGSGRGYTF. Here the CDR3 DNA reads TGTGCCAGCAGTGAATCGGGCAGTGGACGCGGCTACACCTTC.

The chain combines TRBV21-1 with TRBJ1-2. TRBV21-1 is assigned pseudogene status. There are 11 residues in the CDR3. The CDR3 sequence: CANRKSGAYTF. The CDR3 nucleotides are TGTGCCAACCGAAAATCGGGGGCTTACACCTTC.

The V gene is TRBV7-8, the J gene TRBJ2-7; 9 nucleotides match TRBD2. CDR1 is SGHVS and CDR2 is FQNEAQ in the germline V gene. The CDR3 is 18 amino acids. V lost 2 bases and J lost 2; bases outside the gene matches: 13. This CDR3 is CASSLKPRLAGVPYEQYF. CDR3 nucleotide sequence: TGTGCCAGCAGCTTAAAACCCCGTTTAGCGGGGGTCCCCTACGAGCAGTACTTC.

The chain recombines TRBV4-1 with TRBJ1-2, with D maybe TRBD1 (6 bases). Per germline, CDR1 MGHRA and CDR2 YSYEKL. V lost 2 bases and J lost 4, with 14 bases in between. The CDR3 extends over 15 amino acids. CDR3 in DNA: TGCGCCAGCAGCCAACTCCCGACAGGCCCCTATGGCTACACCTTC. Its protein product is CASSQLPTGPYGYTF.

The rearrangement uses TRBV19 and TRBJ2-7; D unclear. The CDR3 spans 15 residues. Germline CDR1 reads LNHDA; CDR2 reads SQIVND (reference sequence). Trimming removed 5 bases from V and 1 base from J, with 15 bases in between. The CDR3 loop is CASSVESDGSYEQYF. The CDR3 DNA reads TGTGCCAGTAGTGTCGAATCGGACGGGTCCTACGAGCAGTACTTC.

The chain is built from TRBV13 and TRBJ1-1; D is ambiguous. The CDR3 spans 12 residues. The V end was cut by 0 bases, the J end by 7 bases, with 6 bases between. Germline CDR1 reads PRHDT; CDR2 reads FYEKMQ (reference sequence). The CDR3 here is CASSLGSREAFF. As DNA, the CDR3 is TGTGCCAGCAGCTTAGGGTCACGTGAAGCTTTCTTT.

V usage is TRBV19 and J usage is TRBJ1-5; D is uncertain. Germline CDR1 LNHDA, CDR2 SQIVND (reference sequence). Trimming pared 0 bases from V and 8 bases from J, leaving 11 bases between. The CDR3 loop spans 14 amino acids. The CDR3 loop reads CASSIDTLAKPQHF. For the CDR3, the DNA is TGTGCCAGTAGTATAGACACCCTAGCGAAGCCCCAGCATTTT.

The gene calls are TRBV21-1 and TRBJ2-2; TRBD2 reflects the table's D call only, with no check against the DNA. TRBV21-1 is termed a pseudogene. The CDR3 covers 17 residues. CDR3 sequence: CASSGSGTPRPVRELFF. The CDR3 region has the DNA TGTGCCAGCAGCGGCTCCGGGACTCCTCGACCGGTGCGGGAGCTGTTTTTT.

The V and J genes are TRBV7-9 and TRBJ1-2, with unresolved D. The germline gives CDR1 SEHNR, CDR2 FQNEAQ (reference sequence). The CDR3 has 12 residues. V dropped 6 bases and J dropped 8 bases, with 13 bases sitting between them. The CDR3 DNA sequence: TGTGCCAGCAGGTTATCCCTAGAGGGCTACACCTTC. Amino acid sequence: CASRLSLEGYTF.

The V gene is TRBV7-9, the J gene TRBJ2-4; the match to TRBD2 covers 10 bases. The CDR3 has 19 amino acids. Germline V lookup: CDR1 SEHNR, CDR2 FQNEAQ (reference sequence). The junction had 9 bases not matched to a gene; V was cut back by 1 base and J by 0 bases. CDR3 region: CASSLGSLAGALAKNIQYF. The DNA of the CDR3 is TGTGCCAGCAGCTTAGGCTCTCTAGCGGGGGCCTTAGCCAAAAACATTCAGTACTTC. The full variable domain, its missing parts supplied by reference TRBV7-9 and TRBJ2-4, is DTGVSQNPRHKITKRGQNVTFRCDPISEHNRLYWYRQTLGQGPEFLTYFQNEAQLEKSRLLSDRFSAERPKGSFSTLEIQRTEQGDSAMYLCASSLGSLAGALAKNIQYFGAGTRLSVL.

This chain uses TRBV4-2 with TRBJ2-7, with 9 bases that match TRBD1. Germline trimming cut 4 bases from V and 0 bases from J; bases unmatched to any gene: 4. Germline V gives CDR1 LGHNA, CDR2 YNFKEQ. CDR3 length equals 15 residues. As DNA, the CDR3 is TGTGCCAGCAGCCTCGGGACAGGGAGCTCCTACGAGCAGTACTTC. It yields the protein CASSLGTGSSYEQYF.

V and J are TRBV18 and TRBJ2-7; the D gene is possibly TRBD1 (5 bases). The CDR3 length is 12 residues. Trimming cost V 5 bases and J 5 bases, with 10 bases left between them. Germline V gene data show CDR1 as KGHSH and CDR2 as LQKENI. CDR3 region: CASSAQENEQYF. The DNA of the CDR3 is TGTGCCAGCTCAGCACAGGAAAACGAGCAGTACTTC.

The chain recombines TRBV7-2 with TRBJ2-7; D tentatively reads TRBD1 or TRBD2 (5 bases each). This CDR3 contains 13 residues. Trimming left V 5 bases short and J 3 bases short, with 11 bases between. The germline CDR1 and CDR2 sequences are SGHTA and FQGNSA. CDR3 nucleotide sequence: TGTGCCAGCAGCCTGGGTGGGGGCTACGAGCAGTACTTC. Residues: CASSLGGGYEQYF.

This chain connects TRBV4-2 to TRBJ1-5; no clear D gene. The CDR3 totals 12 residues. Germline V CDR1 and CDR2: LGHNA, YNFKEQ. Trimming removed 4 bases from V and 6 bases from J, with 7 bases in between. DNA for the CDR3: TGTGCCAGCAGCCTAGACGCTCAGCCCCAGCATTTT. This sequence encodes CASSLDAQPQHF.

The V gene is TRBV5-1, the J gene TRBJ1-1; D unresolved. Trimming removed 2 bases from V and 1 base from J, with 6 bases in between. This CDR3 has 13 amino acids. Germline lookup yields CDR1 SGHRS and CDR2 YFSETQ. CDR3 sequence (DNA): TGCGCCAGCAGCTTTGGTGGGAACACTGAAGCTTTCTTT. Protein sequence: CASSFGGNTEAFF.

The chain is built from TRBV2 and TRBJ1-1; 9 bases are a match to TRBD1. From germline, CDR1 is SNHLY and CDR2 FYNNEI. This CDR3 comprises 15 residues. Losses at the gene ends were 6 bases for V and 3 bases for J; bases not matched to a gene: 8. The CDR3 reads CASRSTGGKDTEAFF. As DNA, the CDR3 is TGTGCCAGCAGATCGACAGGGGGGAAGGACACTGAAGCTTTCTTT.